The clone carrying this T cell receptor beta chain appeared a few times. The data were obtained in a study of response to subunit inactivated influenza vaccine. CDR1 and CDR2 (germline): SGHTA, FQGTGA. V was trimmed by 5 bases and J by 0 bases, leaving 17 bases between them. The CDR3 extends over 17 amino acids. TCRdb passed the RT-PCR reads through MiXCR, listing each CDR3 protein once. The table lists approximately 500,000 distinct CDR3 sequences, approximately 24% of them singletons. This same sample was also part of a study on T cells expressing NK-cell markers. This second study says: TCR beta cDNA was generated via 5'RACE template switching incorporating UMIs. The study sequenced eight donors, seven HCMV-seropositive and one seronegative. In a handful of donors, dominant CD3+CD56+NKG2C+ clones formed about 1.0-8% of CD8+ cells. Clarity on HCMV specificity was lacking for the expanded NKG2C+ T cell clones.

This sequence originates from a man between 45 and 60 years old who received an inactivated influenza vaccine. Sequences were derived from CD4+ T cells sorted from PBMCs, sampled about 12 days after vaccination. This chain connects TRBV7-3 to TRBJ2-1; D ambiguous. Here the CDR3 reads CASSPLERLTSYNEQFF. CDR3 in DNA: TGTGCCAGCAGCCCCCTGGAGAGACTTACCTCCTACAATGAGCAGTTCTTC.